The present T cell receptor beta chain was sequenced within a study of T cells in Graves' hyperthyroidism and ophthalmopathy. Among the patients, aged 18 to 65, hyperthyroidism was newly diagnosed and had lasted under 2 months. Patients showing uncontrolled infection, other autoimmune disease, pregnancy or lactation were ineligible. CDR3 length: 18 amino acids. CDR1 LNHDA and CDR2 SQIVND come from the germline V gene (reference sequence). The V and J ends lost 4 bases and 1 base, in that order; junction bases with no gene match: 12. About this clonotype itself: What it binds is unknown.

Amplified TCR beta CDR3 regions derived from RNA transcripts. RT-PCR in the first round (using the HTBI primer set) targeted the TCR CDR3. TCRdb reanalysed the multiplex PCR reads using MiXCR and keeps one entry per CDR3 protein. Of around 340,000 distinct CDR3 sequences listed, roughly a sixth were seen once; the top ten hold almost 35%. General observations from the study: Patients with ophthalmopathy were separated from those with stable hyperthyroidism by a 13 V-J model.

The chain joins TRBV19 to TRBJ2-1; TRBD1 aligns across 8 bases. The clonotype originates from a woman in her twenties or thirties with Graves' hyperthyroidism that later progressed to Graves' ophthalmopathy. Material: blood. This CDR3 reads CASSKTGASGGSYNEQFF. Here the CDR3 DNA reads TGTGCCAGTAGTAAGACAGGGGCGTCTGGTGGTTCCTACAATGAGCAGTTCTTC.